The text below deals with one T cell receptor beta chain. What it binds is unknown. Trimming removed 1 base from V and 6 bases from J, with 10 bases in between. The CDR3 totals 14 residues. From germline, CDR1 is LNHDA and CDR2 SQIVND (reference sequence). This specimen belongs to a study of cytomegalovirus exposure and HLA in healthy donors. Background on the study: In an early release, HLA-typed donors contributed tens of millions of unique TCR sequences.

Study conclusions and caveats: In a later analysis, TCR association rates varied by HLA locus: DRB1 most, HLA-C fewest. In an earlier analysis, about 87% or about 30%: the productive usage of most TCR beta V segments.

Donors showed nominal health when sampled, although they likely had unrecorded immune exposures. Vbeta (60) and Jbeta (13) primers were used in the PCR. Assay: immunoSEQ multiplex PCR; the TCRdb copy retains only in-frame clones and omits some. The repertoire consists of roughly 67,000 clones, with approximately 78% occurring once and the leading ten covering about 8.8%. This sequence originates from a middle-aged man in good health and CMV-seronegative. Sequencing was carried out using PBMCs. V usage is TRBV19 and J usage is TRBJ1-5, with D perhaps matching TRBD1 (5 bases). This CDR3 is CASSIGGGTQPQHF. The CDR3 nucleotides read TGTGCCAGTAGTATAGGGGGCGGCACTCAGCCCCAGCATTTT. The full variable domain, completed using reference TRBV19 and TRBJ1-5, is DGGITQSPKYLFRKEGQNVTLSCEQNLNHDAMYWYRQDPGQGLRLIYYSQIVNDFQKGDIAEGYSVSREKKESFPLTVTSAQKNPTAFYLCASSIGGGTQPQHFGDGTRLSIL.